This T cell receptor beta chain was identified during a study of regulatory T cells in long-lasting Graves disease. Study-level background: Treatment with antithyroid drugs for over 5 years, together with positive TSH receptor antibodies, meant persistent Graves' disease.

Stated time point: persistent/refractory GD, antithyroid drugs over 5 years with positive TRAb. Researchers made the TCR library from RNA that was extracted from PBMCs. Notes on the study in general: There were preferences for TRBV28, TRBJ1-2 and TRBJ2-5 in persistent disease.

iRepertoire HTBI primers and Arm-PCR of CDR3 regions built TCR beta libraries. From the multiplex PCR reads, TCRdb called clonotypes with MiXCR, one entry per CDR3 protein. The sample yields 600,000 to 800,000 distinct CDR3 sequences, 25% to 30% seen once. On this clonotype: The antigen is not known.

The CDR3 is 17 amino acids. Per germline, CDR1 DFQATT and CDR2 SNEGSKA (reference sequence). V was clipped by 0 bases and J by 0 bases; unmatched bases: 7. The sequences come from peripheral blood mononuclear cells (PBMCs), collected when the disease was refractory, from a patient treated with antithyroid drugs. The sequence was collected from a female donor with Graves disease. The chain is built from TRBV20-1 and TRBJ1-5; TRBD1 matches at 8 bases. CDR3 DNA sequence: TGCAGTGCTAGAGATGCACACAGGGGGAATAGCAATCAGCCCCAGCATTTT. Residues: CSARDAHRGNSNQPQHF.